The next 29 T cell receptor beta chains were all read from a single sample in a study of T-cell memory formation after mild COVID-19. One entry per CDR3 protein, called by TCRdb with MiXCR from the 5' RACE reads. The sample carries more than 200,000 distinct CDR3 sequences, roughly 15% recorded once. The specimen was PBMCs or a T cell subset sorted from them (not recorded which). The receptors stem from a young man who had mild COVID-19 (a few samples of this study predate the infection). Cell type and time point are not known.

This clonotype was observed a few times. V usage is TRBV20-1 and J usage is TRBJ2-7; 10 bases align to TRBD2. The germline CDR1 and CDR2 sequences are DFQATT and SNEGSKA (reference sequence). After removal of 6 bases from V and 1 base from J, the junction contained 9 bases not matched to a gene. This CDR3 comprises 15 residues. CDR3 sequence: CSARPWTSGSYEQYF. The CDR3, as DNA: TGCAGTGCCCGACCATGGACTAGCGGTTCCTACGAGCAGTACTTC.

This chain connects TRBV5-1 to TRBJ2-1; D uncertain. The V end was cut by 4 bases, the J end by 0 bases, with 11 bases between. CDR1 SGHRS and CDR2 YFSETQ come from the germline V gene. There are 15 residues in the CDR3. The CDR3, as DNA: TGCGCCAGCAGCATAAATCCGAGCTCCTACAATGAGCAGTTCTTC. This gives the protein CASSINPSSYNEQFF.

This clonotype was observed a handful of times. V gene TRBV25-1 combines with J gene TRBJ2-7; TRBD1 matches at 7 bases. The CDR3 length is 14 residues. Germline CDR1 and CDR2: MGHDK and SYGVNS. The junction had 6 bases not matched to a gene; V was cut back by 4 bases and J by 3 bases. The CDR3 loop reads CASSGDRAYYEQYV. In nucleotides, the CDR3 is TGTGCCAGCAGTGGAGACAGGGCCTACTACGAGCAGTACGTC.

The gene calls are TRBV6-5 and TRBJ2-7; 11 positions agree with TRBD2. This CDR3 is 15 amino acids long. J lost 4 bases, V lost 0 bases, and 2 bases had no gene match. CDR1 is MNHEY, CDR2 SVGAGI, per germline. CDR3 bases: TGTGCCAGCAGTTACTCGGGACTAGCGGCTTACGAGCAGTACTTC. As protein: CASSYSGLAAYEQYF.

The sample holds a few counts of this clonotype. The rearrangement links TRBV5-1 to TRBJ1-4; D gene unclear. Germline lookup yields CDR1 SGHRS and CDR2 YFSETQ. Trimming took 1 base from V and 0 from J, leaving 7 bases between them. This CDR3 has 15 residues. The CDR3 is CASSLRPSTNEKLFF. The CDR3, as DNA: TGCGCCAGCAGCTTGCGACCCTCAACTAATGAAAAACTGTTTTTT.

The chain is built from TRBV6-2 or TRBV6-3 and TRBJ1-5; D gene ambiguous. Germline-derived CDR1 and CDR2 are MNHEY and SVGEGT. The CDR3 has 12 amino acids. Trimming took 3 bases from V and 7 from J, leaving 7 bases between them. In DNA, the CDR3 is TGTGCCAGCAGTTATGGAGGCCAGCCCCAGCATTTT. The encoded protein is CASSYGGQPQHF.

This clonotype has just a few counts. This rearrangement joins TRBV12-3 or TRBV12-4 to TRBJ2-5; possible D gene TRBD2, 5 bases. The CDR3 length is 14 residues. Trimming cost V 3 bases and J 5 bases, with 13 bases left between them. The CDR3 DNA is TGTGCCAGCAGTTTTTGGGGTCCGGGGGAGACCCAGTACTTC. It yields the protein CASSFWGPGETQYF.

This clonotype was seen more than once but under ten times. This chain connects TRBV15 to TRBJ1-6, with 9 positions matching TRBD1. The germline gives CDR1 LNHNV, CDR2 YYDKDF (reference sequence). The V and J ends lost 2 bases and 7 bases, in that order; junction bases with no gene match: 6. The CDR3 extends over 16 amino acids. The CDR3 loop is CATSRFSGTGNSPLHF. The CDR3, as DNA: TGTGCCACCAGCAGATTTTCCGGGACAGGGAATTCACCCCTCCACTTT.

This clonotype turned up a few times. The rearrangement links TRBV19 to TRBJ1-5; 9 nucleotides match TRBD1. V lost 4 bases to trimming and J lost 7 bases; unmatched junction nucleotides: 8. The CDR3 has 15 residues. Germline CDR1 LNHDA, CDR2 SQIVND (reference sequence). The CDR3 coding sequence is TGTGCCAGTAGTAGGGAACAGGGGGCAGAACAGCCCCAGCATTTT. Protein product: CASSREQGAEQPQHF.

This clonotype appeared a single time. The J gene is TRBJ1-2, the V gene TRBV9; D possibly corresponds to TRBD1 (6 bases). Between the trimmed V and J ends, which lost 2 bases and 3 bases, there was a span of 17 bases. This CDR3 contains 16 residues. Looked up from germline, CDR1 is SGDLS and CDR2 is YYNGEE. The CDR3 spells CASSVAQPGAHYGYTF. For the CDR3, the DNA is TGTGCCAGCAGCGTCGCTCAACCGGGGGCCCACTATGGCTACACCTTC.

The sample holds a few counts of this clonotype. This sequence joins TRBV5-1 and TRBJ2-1; D ambiguous. Germline V gene data show CDR1 as SGHRS and CDR2 as YFSETQ. Trimming pared 4 bases from V and 4 bases from J, leaving 18 bases between. This CDR3 region has 16 residues. The CDR3 here is CASSVRLSTEYNEQFF. CDR3 bases: TGCGCCAGCAGCGTGAGGCTGTCAACTGAGTACAATGAGCAGTTCTTC.

This clonotype showed up just a few times. This chain joins TRBV30 and TRBJ1-6; D gene uncertain. The CDR3 has 13 residues. Germline V gene sequence: CDR1 GTSNPN, CDR2 SVGIG (reference sequence). Trimming removed 4 bases at V and 0 bases at J, with 4 bases between. CDR3 nucleotides: TGTGCCTGGACAAACTCCTATAATTCACCCCTCCACTTT. Encoded protein: CAWTNSYNSPLHF.

DNA of the CDR3: TGTGCCAGCAGGGCGGACAGGGGGAGGTACGAGCAGTACTTC. This gives the protein CASRADRGRYEQYF. This chain uses TRBV7-8 with TRBJ2-7, with 10 positions matching TRBD1. There are 14 residues in the CDR3. Germline V gene sequence: CDR1 SGHVS, CDR2 FQNEAQ. The ends lost 6 bases at V and 4 bases at J; junction bases unmatched: 6.

The J gene is TRBJ2-2, the V gene TRBV6-5; either TRBD1 or TRBD2 may fit D (5 bases each). The V end lost 2 bases, the J end lost 1 base, and 11 bases lay between the germline ends. The CDR3 length is 16 residues. CDR1 is MNHEY, CDR2 SVGAGI, per germline. The CDR3 nucleotides are TGTGCCAGCAGTTACGCCGGGGCCAGGAACACCGGGGAGCTGTTTTTT. This gives the protein CASSYAGARNTGELFF.

This clonotype was counted only a few times. The chain is built from TRBV20-1 and TRBJ2-3; 8 bases map to TRBD1. Germline V gene data show CDR1 as DFQATT and CDR2 as SNEGSKA (reference sequence). V gave up 8 bases and J gave up 1 base; unmatched junction bases: 11. The CDR3 sequence is 15 residues long. CDR3 sequence: CSSNQGAWGTDTQYF. DNA for the CDR3: TGCAGTTCGAACCAGGGGGCTTGGGGCACAGATACGCAGTATTTT.

The rearrangement joins TRBV7-2 to TRBJ2-1; 10 bases are shared with TRBD2. Germline V gene sequence: CDR1 SGHTA, CDR2 FQGNSA. With 4 bases clipped from V and 13 bases from J, the junction kept 4 bases outside the gene matches. The CDR3 extends over 12 amino acids. CDR3 protein: CASSWGLARQFF. The CDR3 nucleotides are TGTGCCAGCAGCTGGGGACTAGCGCGACAGTTCTTC.

This clonotype has ten or more counts. This sequence joins TRBV20-1 and TRBJ2-7; a weak D match, TRBD2 (5 bases). The V end was cut by 2 bases, the J end by 3 bases, with 14 bases between. CDR1 and CDR2 from the germline V gene are DFQATT and SNEGSKA (reference sequence). This CDR3 contains 14 residues. In DNA form, the CDR3 reads TGCAGTGCTAGACCTGTGGACTCGCGCTACGAGCAGTACGTC. As protein: CSARPVDSRYEQYV.

This clonotype was counted between two and nine times. The chain joins TRBV12-3 or TRBV12-4 to TRBJ1-3, with D perhaps TRBD1 (6 bases). The V end was cut by 2 bases, the J end by 4 bases, with 9 bases between. This CDR3 comprises 14 residues. CDR3 protein: CASSLNRDGNTIYF. CDR3 coding DNA: TGTGCCAGCAGTTTAAACAGGGACGGAAACACCATATATTTT.

This clonotype was found a few times. This chain uses TRBV7-7 with TRBJ2-2; D gene ambiguous. Germline CDR1 SSHAT, CDR2 FNYEAQ (reference sequence). Trimming removed 1 base from V and 1 base from J, with 13 bases in between. There are 17 residues in the CDR3. The CDR3 region is CASSLGPPSWNTGELFF. The CDR3 bases are TGTGCCAGCAGCTTAGGACCACCCTCCTGGAACACCGGGGAGCTGTTTTTT.

The chain joins TRBV18 to TRBJ2-1; tentatively, D is TRBD2 (6 bases). Trimming took off 6 bases at V and 0 bases at J, with 15 bases between the two ends. Germline assignment: CDR1 KGHSH and CDR2 LQKENI. The CDR3 is made up of 16 amino acids. The CDR3 DNA is TGTGCCAGCTCCCCTCCTGCGGGGAGCTCCTACAATGAGCAGTTCTTC. It codes for CASSPPAGSSYNEQFF.

The CDR3 sequence: CASSFGRGVYGYTF. CDR3 nucleotide sequence: TGTGCCAGCAGCTTCGGGAGAGGGGTTTATGGCTACACCTTC. J is TRBJ1-2 and V is TRBV7-2, with a possible D match to TRBD1 (5 bases). There are 14 residues in the CDR3. Germline CDR1 reads SGHTA; CDR2 reads FQGNSA. V lost 3 bases, J lost 5 bases, and 13 bases lay in between. The whole variable domain, remainder taken from reference TRBV7-2 and TRBJ1-2, is GAGVSQSPSNKVTEKGKDVELRCDPISGHTALYWYRQSLGQGLEFLIYFQGNSAPDKSGLPSDRFSAERTGGSVSTLTIQRTQQEDSAVYLCASSFGRGVYGYTFGSGTRLTVV.

A few counts support this clonotype. V and J are TRBV5-1 and TRBJ2-5; a weak D match, TRBD2 (5 bases). Deletions cut 4 bases from V and 5 bases from J, with 15 bases between. The germline V gene encodes CDR1 SGHRS and CDR2 YFSETQ. The CDR3 has 14 amino acids. The CDR3 is CASSPSSVWETQYF. The CDR3, as DNA: TGCGCCAGCAGCCCGAGTAGCGTTTGGGAGACCCAGTACTTC.

The chain couples TRBV20-1 to TRBJ1-1; 9 bases are a match to TRBD1. Germline loops: CDR1 DFQATT, CDR2 SNEGSKA (reference sequence). The ends lost 1 base at V and 4 bases at J; junction bases unmatched: 4. The CDR3 extends over 14 amino acids. DNA for the CDR3: TGCAGTGCTAGAGTCGGACAGGGGTTCACTGAAGCTTTCTTT. Its protein product is CSARVGQGFTEAFF.

This clonotype appeared a few times. The gene calls are TRBV4-1 and TRBJ1-2; possibly TRBD1 for D (5 bases). This CDR3 comprises 14 residues. The V and J ends lost 3 bases and 4 bases respectively, with 12 bases between them. CDR1 and CDR2 (germline): MGHRA, YSYEKL. The CDR3: CASSQGDRFYGYTF. The DNA of the CDR3 is TGCGCCAGCAGCCAGGGGGATCGGTTCTATGGCTACACCTTC.

Here the CDR3 reads CASSEAVRGGRMNTEAFF. The CDR3 coding sequence is TGTGCCAGCAGTGAAGCGGTCCGGGGGGGCCGAATGAACACTGAAGCTTTCTTT. The genes are TRBV6-1 and TRBJ1-1; weak D call: TRBD1 (6 bases). Germline V gene lookup returns CDR1 MNHNS and CDR2 SASEGT. Between the trimmed V and J ends, which lost 0 bases and 0 bases, there was a span of 17 bases. The CDR3 sequence is 18 residues long.

The V gene is TRBV3-1, the J gene TRBJ2-7, with D tentatively TRBD1 or TRBD2 (6 bases each). Germline CDR1 reads LGHDT; CDR2 reads YNNKEL (reference sequence). Trimming left V 2 bases short and J 6 bases short, with 14 bases between. This CDR3 has 14 amino acids. The CDR3 reads CASSQQMGGSEQYF. In nucleotides, the CDR3 is TGTGCCAGCAGCCAACAGATGGGGGGCTCCGAGCAGTACTTC.

The rearrangement links TRBV6-2 or TRBV6-3 to TRBJ2-7; no clear D. Germline V lookup: CDR1 MNHEY, CDR2 SVGEGT. CDR3 length equals 13 residues. With 7 bases removed from V and 3 bases from J, the gap between germline ends came to 13 bases. Written as DNA, the CDR3 is TGTGCCAGCACTCCGCAGGTCGTCTACGAGCAGTACTTC. This codes for CASTPQVVYEQYF.

The gene calls are TRBV20-1 and TRBJ2-6; D remains ambiguous. V lost 4 bases to trimming and J lost 5 bases, with 12 bases between them. Germline V gene sequence: CDR1 DFQATT, CDR2 SNEGSKA (reference sequence). The CDR3 is 14 residues long. The CDR3 loop is CSATRSRWANVLTF. CDR3 bases: TGCAGTGCTACCCGCTCTCGCTGGGCCAACGTCCTGACTTTC.

The gene calls are TRBV2 and TRBJ2-7, with D possibly being TRBD2 (5 bases). Per germline, CDR1 SNHLY and CDR2 FYNNEI. There are 12 residues in the CDR3. V was trimmed by 6 bases and J by 1 base, leaving 7 bases between them. CDR3 sequence reads: CASRGASYEQYF. CDR3 bases: TGTGCCAGCAGGGGAGCGTCCTACGAGCAGTACTTC.